This TCR beta chain was observed in a study of OX40 agonist ivuxolimab in advanced cancers. In the study overall: A mean age of roughly 62 years, range roughly 23 to 85, was recorded, and roughly 80% were male. Prior anti-PD-1, anti-PD-L1 or anti-CTLA-4 therapy was allowed; around 40% had some.

Sequencing was performed with immunoSEQ multiplex PCR; in TCRdb, only in-frame clones are kept and a portion is missing. Of tens of thousands of clones in the sample, 73% were seen once. As concerns this clone: The target antigen is unknown.

Germline CDR1 is SGDLS and CDR2 is YYNGEE. V was clipped by 0 bases and J by 3 bases, with 7 bases between them. The CDR3 has 13 amino acids. Points from the study as a whole: In the 0.1 to 3.0 mg/kg range, CD4+ and CD8+ blood T cells had expanded clonally by week 6. Averaged across samples, CD8+ T cells carried more expanded clones than CD4+ did.

The sequence derives from an adult with an advanced solid tumor such as melanoma, head and neck, liver or kidney cancer. The sample in question was CD4+ or CD8+ T cells sorted from blood, obtained in a trial of the OX40 agonist ivuxolimab. The V gene is TRBV9, the J gene TRBJ2-7; D possibly corresponds to TRBD2 (5 bases). The CDR3 sequence is CASSVDEGYEQYF. The CDR3 DNA sequence: TGTGCCAGCAGCGTAGACGAGGGCTACGAGCAGTACTTC.